The TCR beta chain under discussion was sequenced for a study of blood T cells in healthy people across ages. Study-wide results and caveats: Unknown CMV status may confound age-related changes in expanded clones. Per million T cells, TCR beta diversity dropped roughly linearly as age increased. The study found more naive CD4+ cells and higher diversity in long-lived than aged donors.

Germline V gene lookup returns CDR1 SGHDT and CDR2 YYEEEE. CDR3 size: 15 residues. Trimming shortened V by 3 bases and J by 8 bases, and 18 bases separated the two germline ends. Details on this clonotype: Its cognate antigen is unknown.

A second PCR, run for roughly 7 to 12 cycles, used a sample-barcoded 5' primer plus a J-beta primer mix. TCRdb called the 5' RACE reads again in MiXCR, with one record for every CDR3 protein. The sample lists about a million distinct CDR3 sequences, about 48% occurring once. Each individual donor underwent a draw of approximately 10 milliliters of peripheral blood. Sequencing used blood. The chain couples TRBV5-6 to TRBJ2-1; perhaps TRBD2 as D (5 bases). This TCR was recovered from a man between 25 and 39 years old in good health. CDR3 sequence reads: CASSSVERGNYEQFF. The CDR3 nucleotides read TGTGCCAGCAGCTCGGTCGAACGGGGTAACTATGAGCAGTTCTTC.